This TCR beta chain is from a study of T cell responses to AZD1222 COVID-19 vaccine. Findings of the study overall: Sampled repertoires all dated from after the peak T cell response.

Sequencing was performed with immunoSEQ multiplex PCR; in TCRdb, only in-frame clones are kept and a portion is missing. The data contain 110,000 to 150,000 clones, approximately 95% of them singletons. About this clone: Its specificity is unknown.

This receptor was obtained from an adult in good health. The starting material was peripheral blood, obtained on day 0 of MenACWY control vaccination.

CDR3 region: CASSRLYGSTEEYSPLHF. For the CDR3, the DNA is TGTGCCAGCAGTAGGCTTTACGGGTCCACAGAGGAATATTCACCCCTCCACTTT. The chain is built from TRBV28 and TRBJ1-6; no firm D call. The CDR3 runs 18 residues. Looked up from germline, CDR1 is MDHEN and CDR2 is SYDVKM. V was trimmed by 5 bases and J by 8 bases, leaving 25 bases between them.